This T cell receptor (beta chain) was recovered during a study of blood T cell repertoires in COVID-19. Across the study: Specimens from acute and convalescent COVID-19 originated in the United States, Italy and Spain.

As handled by the study authors: It was from reference gene primer amplification that nucleated cell counts were estimated. Sequenced by immunoSEQ multiplex PCR; TCRdb stores in-frame clones only, minus some. The V and J calls and clone size were taken over from that table, and D and trimming were inferred from the DNA. The table lists some 190,000 clones, approximately 80% of them singletons, with about 7.8% in the top ten. This CDR3 comprises 14 residues. V dropped 4 bases and J dropped 3 bases, with 12 bases sitting between them. The germline CDR1 and CDR2 sequences are MNHEY and SMNVEV (reference sequence).

This TCR was recovered from a woman older than 75 with COVID-19, enrolled during active disease. The specimen was peripheral blood. The chain carries TRBV27 and TRBJ2-5, with D possibly being TRBD1 (6 bases). CDR3 coding DNA: TGTGCCAGCAGTTCTTGGACAGCCGAAGAGACCCAGTACTTC. It is translated as CASSSWTAEETQYF.